The 32 T cell receptor beta chains below come from one sample, sequenced in a study of blood T cell repertoires in COVID-19 (dated by TCRdb to 2020 to 2021). Library preparation employed the immunoSEQ multiplex PCR assay. TCRdb holds this immuneACCESS table with in-frame rearrangements only. Some clones are missing; in checked studies, unresolved V genes explain under half, and the rest has no known cause. This sample gives approximately 250,000 clones in total; about 88% of them show up just once. The ten top clones hold approximately 2% of the sample. The source material was peripheral blood. The receptors derive from a man aged 25 to 40 with active or convalescent COVID-19.

The chain has TRBV19 and TRBJ1-1, with 9 bases matching TRBD1. The CDR3 consists of 15 residues. V gave up 5 bases and J gave up 0 bases; unmatched junction bases: 4. CDR1 LNHDA and CDR2 SQIVND come from the germline V gene (reference sequence). The CDR3 DNA is TGTGCCAGTAGTGCACAGGGGGCCGTGAACACTGAAGCTTTCTTT. Its protein product is CASSAQGAVNTEAFF. Full variable domain (outside the CDR3, taken from reference TRBV19 and TRBJ1-1): DGGITQSPKYLFRKEGQNVTLSCEQNLNHDAMYWYRQDPGQGLRLIYYSQIVNDFQKGDIAEGYSVSREKKESFPLTVTSAQKNPTAFYLCASSAQGAVNTEAFFGQGTRLTVV.

The V call is TRBV10-3, the J call TRBJ1-1, with D perhaps TRBD1 (5 bases). CDR1 and CDR2 (germline): ENHRY, SYGVKD. The CDR3 covers 16 residues. Trimming removed 2 bases from V and 5 bases from J, with 18 bases in between. The CDR3 bases are TGTGCCATCAGTGAGCGGGCAGGGAATATGAGGACTGAAGCTTTCTTT. As protein: CAISERAGNMRTEAFF.

This chain connects TRBV4-1 to TRBJ1-5; a weak D match, TRBD1 (6 bases). Germline CDR1 reads MGHRA; CDR2 reads YSYEKL. V lost 0 bases and J lost 6, with 15 bases in between. The CDR3 has 16 amino acids. CDR3 in DNA: TGCGCCAGCAGCCAAGACTGGGCAGGGGAGCGTCAGCCCCAGCATTTT. Its translation: CASSQDWAGERQPQHF.

This rearrangement joins TRBV12-3 or TRBV12-4 to TRBJ1-5, with D perhaps TRBD1 (5 bases). This CDR3 is 13 amino acids long. V was pared by 7 bases and J by 7 bases, with 14 bases between. In DNA form, the CDR3 reads TGTGCCAGCACCTGGGGGGGAGAGCAGCCCCAGCATTTT. Protein sequence: CASTWGGEQPQHF.

The chain has TRBV7-2 and TRBJ1-3; tentative D call: TRBD1 (6 bases). CDR3 size: 16 residues. CDR1 and CDR2 from the germline V gene are SGHTA and FQGNSA. Deletions cut 0 bases from V and 4 bases from J, with 13 bases between. The CDR3 nucleotides read TGTGCCAGCAGCTTAGCTAGACAGGCTGAAGGAAACACCATATATTTT. It translates to CASSLARQAEGNTIYF.

J is TRBJ1-4 and V is TRBV4-3; tentatively, D is TRBD1 (5 bases). The V gene lost 5 bases and the J gene lost 4 bases, with 11 bases spanning the gap. Germline V CDR1 and CDR2: LGHNA, YSLEER. The CDR3 spans 14 residues. The CDR3 DNA sequence: TGCGCCAGCAGCTTCGACAGAGGTAATGAAAAACTGTTTTTT. Protein: CASSFDRGNEKLFF.

The CDR3 bases are TGTGCCAGCAGCTTAGGAAGGGGAAGAGGGGGCCTTGGAAACACCATATATTTT. This sequence encodes CASSLGRGRGGLGNTIYF. V and J are TRBV11-2 and TRBJ1-3; 7 bases map to TRBD1. V dropped 1 base and J dropped 3; count of bases not matched to a gene: 12. Germline V gene lookup returns CDR1 SGHAT and CDR2 FQNNGV. CDR3 length: 18 residues.

The chain combines TRBV24-1 with TRBJ1-2; 8 bases agree with TRBD1. The germline V gene encodes CDR1 KGHDR and CDR2 SFDVKD. V shed 4 bases, J shed 8 bases, and the junction held 8 bases outside the gene matches. CDR3 length: 14 amino acids. The CDR3 DNA sequence: TGTGCCACCAGTGACACGACAGGGGACCGAGGCTACACCTTC. This codes for CATSDTTGDRGYTF.

The gene calls are TRBV5-5 and TRBJ1-2, with a weak D call TRBD1 (5 bases). There are 14 residues in the CDR3. CDR1 SGHKS and CDR2 YYEKEE come from the germline V gene (reference sequence). The ends were cut back, 0 bases at V and 4 bases at J, with 10 bases in the middle. CDR3 residues: CASSLAQGIYGYTF. CDR3 sequence (DNA): TGTGCCAGCAGCTTGGCTCAGGGAATCTATGGCTACACCTTC.

The chain is built from TRBV29-1 and TRBJ1-1, with 8 positions matching TRBD1. The CDR3 sequence is 13 residues long. Trimming removed 7 bases from V and 1 base from J; junction bases left unmatched: 5. CDR1 SQVTM and CDR2 ANQGSEA come from the germline V gene. The CDR3 DNA reads as TGCAGCGCTTACAGGGGGGGGAACACTGAAGCTTTCTTT. Its protein is CSAYRGGNTEAFF.

This sequence joins TRBV7-2 and TRBJ2-4; D is unclear. V was cut by 4 bases and J by 0 bases, with 4 bases left in between. Looked up from germline, CDR1 is SGHTA and CDR2 is FQGNSA. CDR3 length: 13 residues. CDR3 in amino acids: CASSSEAKNIQYF. DNA for the CDR3: TGTGCCAGCAGCTCAGAAGCCAAAAACATTCAGTACTTC.

V gene TRBV9 combines with J gene TRBJ2-1; D perhaps matches TRBD2 (6 bases). This CDR3 has 15 residues. Germline CDR1 SGDLS, CDR2 YYNGEE. Trimming shortened V by 4 bases and J by 3 bases, and 14 bases separated the two germline ends. The CDR3, as DNA: TGTGCCAGCAGCCTCGACGGGGGAATCTACAATGAGCAGTTCTTC. The encoded protein is CASSLDGGIYNEQFF.

This chain uses TRBV27 with TRBJ1-5, with D hard to call. Trimming left V 5 bases short and J 4 bases short, with 15 bases between. CDR1 and CDR2 (germline): MNHEY, SMNVEV (reference sequence). This CDR3 spans 15 amino acids. For the CDR3, the DNA is TGTGCCAGCAGTCCCGCGGACGGGGAAAATCAGCCCCAGCATTTT. Translated, it gives CASSPADGENQPQHF.

The chain is built from TRBV5-1 and TRBJ1-1; D gene unclear. Germline V gene data show CDR1 as SGHRS and CDR2 as YFSETQ. The CDR3 sequence is 13 residues long. V was shortened by 2 bases and J by 3 bases, with 8 bases between the two germline ends. CDR3 sequence (DNA): TGCGCCAGCAGCTTTGGAGGGTACACTGAAGCTTTCTTT. Its protein product is CASSFGGYTEAFF.

The chain combines TRBV5-3 with TRBJ2-4; D is undetermined. TRBV5-3 is reported as an ORF; its role is uncertain. The CDR3 spans 12 residues. V was trimmed by 5 bases and J by 1 base, leaving 4 bases between them. The chain's CDR3 is CARSMAKNIQYF. DNA of the CDR3: TGTGCCAGAAGTATGGCCAAAAACATTCAGTACTTC.

This chain connects TRBV6-6 to TRBJ2-3; 7 positions match TRBD1. CDR1 is MNHNY and CDR2 is SVGAGI in the germline V gene (reference sequence). This CDR3 comprises 14 residues. V lost 8 bases and J lost 0; bases outside the gene matches: 5. The CDR3 is CASLRQGSTDTQYF. Written as DNA, the CDR3 is TGTGCCAGCCTAAGACAGGGAAGCACAGATACGCAGTATTTT.

V gene TRBV7-2 combines with J gene TRBJ2-2; 10 bases match TRBD2. The CDR3 has 15 residues. Looked up from germline, CDR1 is SGHTA and CDR2 is FQGNSA. Trimming cost V 5 bases and J 6 bases; bases outside gene matches: 6. The CDR3 bases are TGTGCCAGCAGCCCCGGACTAGCGGTGTCCGGGGAGCTGTTTTTT. It codes for CASSPGLAVSGELFF. Based on the CDR3 plus reference TRBV7-2 and TRBJ2-2, the full variable domain is GAGVSQSPSNKVTEKGKDVELRCDPISGHTALYWYRQSLGQGLEFLIYFQGNSAPDKSGLPSDRFSAERTGGSVSTLTIQRTQQEDSAVYLCASSPGLAVSGELFFGEGSRLTVL.

V is TRBV7-8 and J is TRBJ1-2; 7 bases are shared with TRBD1. This CDR3 contains 15 residues. With V trimmed by 4 bases and J by 2 bases, 7 bases remained unmatched. The germline V gene encodes CDR1 SGHVS and CDR2 FQNEAQ. The CDR3 region has the DNA TGTGCCAGCAGCTACTACCGGGACAGAAACTATGGCTACACCTTC. It encodes CASSYYRDRNYGYTF.

The chain employs TRBV7-2 and TRBJ1-5, with D maybe TRBD1 (5 bases). Trimming cost V 5 bases and J 0 bases, with 14 bases left between them. The germline CDR1 and CDR2 sequences are SGHTA and FQGNSA. This CDR3 contains 16 residues. The CDR3 loop reads CASSPGQLGSNQPQHF. DNA for the CDR3: TGTGCCAGCAGCCCCGGACAATTAGGTAGCAATCAGCCCCAGCATTTT.

The CDR3 here is CASSGDRGRADEQFF. For the CDR3, the DNA is TGTGCCAGCAGTGGGGACAGGGGGCGCGCTGATGAGCAGTTCTTC. The rearrangement uses TRBV6-2 or TRBV6-3 and TRBJ2-1; TRBD1 matches at 12 bases. With V trimmed by 5 bases and J by 8 bases, 7 bases remained unmatched. From germline, CDR1 is MNHEY and CDR2 SVGEGT. This CDR3 is 15 amino acids long.

This clone appeared once. At the DNA level, this CDR3 is encoded by other sequences in the same sample as well. The CDR3 is CATSRDTSSGNTIYF. CDR3 DNA: TGTGCCACCAGCCGGGATACGAGCTCTGGAAACACCATATATTTT. V and J are TRBV15 and TRBJ1-3; D gene uncertain. Per the germline V gene, CDR1 is LNHNV and CDR2 is YYDKDF (reference sequence). This CDR3 comprises 15 residues. V shed 5 bases and J shed 0 bases, with 11 bases lying between them.

The chain employs TRBV5-6 and TRBJ2-7, with D perhaps TRBD1 (6 bases). The CDR3 is 14 residues long. Trimming pared 4 bases from V and 0 bases from J, leaving 11 bases between. CDR1 is SGHDT, CDR2 YYEEEE, per germline. CDR3 bases: TGTGCCAGCAGCACAGGGACAAGCTCCTACGAGCAGTACTTC. This codes for CASSTGTSSYEQYF.

This chain connects TRBV6-5 to TRBJ1-1; TRBD1 aligns across 10 bases. Germline V CDR1 and CDR2: MNHEY, SVGAGI. V lost 6 bases and J lost 5; bases outside the gene matches: 6. The CDR3 is made up of 14 amino acids. The CDR3 coding sequence is TGTGCCAGCAGCCGGACAGGGGGAAAAACTGAAGCTTTCTTT. It codes for CASSRTGGKTEAFF.

V gene TRBV15 combines with J gene TRBJ1-4, with D maybe TRBD1 (5 bases). The CDR3 is 15 amino acids. Germline V gene data show CDR1 as LNHNV and CDR2 as YYDKDF (reference sequence). The V end lost 3 bases, the J end lost 1 base, and 9 bases lay between the germline ends. The CDR3 DNA sequence: TGTGCCACCAGCAGGCGACAGAAAACTAATGAAAAACTGTTTTTT. This codes for CATSRRQKTNEKLFF.

The chain has TRBV6-2 or TRBV6-3 and TRBJ1-5; a possible D gene is TRBD1 (5 bases). Germline V CDR1 and CDR2: MNHEY, SVGEGT. The CDR3 loop spans 15 amino acids. The V end lost 2 bases, the J end lost 1 base, and 9 bases lay between the germline ends. The CDR3 nucleotides are TGTGCCAGCAGTTACGGACATGCCAGCAATCAGCCCCAGCATTTT. It yields the protein CASSYGHASNQPQHF.

This clone occurred a few times. The chain joins TRBV4-1 to TRBJ1-6; D unclear. The V end lost 1 base, the J end lost 1 base, and 8 bases lay between the germline ends. CDR3 length: 16 residues. Germline V lookup: CDR1 MGHRA, CDR2 YSYEKL. The CDR3 DNA reads as TGCGCCAGCAGCCAAGCGGAGGGATCCTATAATTCACCCCTCCACTTT. It specifies CASSQAEGSYNSPLHF.

The genes are TRBV7-3 and TRBJ2-1, with D unclear. There are 12 residues in the CDR3. Germline V gene lookup returns CDR1 SGHTA and CDR2 FQGTGA. V lost 2 bases and J 9 bases, leaving 8 bases between the germline ends. The CDR3 is CASSLDGSEQFF. The CDR3 DNA reads as TGTGCCAGCAGCTTAGATGGCAGTGAGCAGTTCTTC.

This clone was seen repeatedly, ten times or more. The chain combines TRBV5-1 with TRBJ2-1; the D is unclear. The CDR3 totals 15 residues. The V and J ends lost 0 bases and 0 bases respectively, with 7 bases between them. Germline loops: CDR1 SGHRS, CDR2 YFSETQ. The CDR3 sequence: CASSLAPGSYNEQFF. The CDR3, as DNA: TGCGCCAGCAGCTTGGCCCCAGGCTCCTACAATGAGCAGTTCTTC.

The chain recombines TRBV2 with TRBJ2-5; perhaps TRBD2 as D (5 bases). V was pared by 11 bases and J by 3 bases, with 16 bases between. The length of the CDR3 is 13 residues. Germline V lookup: CDR1 SNHLY, CDR2 FYNNEI. CDR3: CAQSTGLEETQYF. The CDR3 nucleotides read TGTGCCCAGAGCACCGGACTGGAAGAGACCCAGTACTTC.

This chain connects TRBV6-6 to TRBJ2-2; D is possibly TRBD2 (5 bases). V lost 2 bases and J 5 bases, leaving 15 bases between the germline ends. The CDR3 totals 16 residues. Germline lookup yields CDR1 MNHNY and CDR2 SVGAGI (reference sequence). In nucleotides, the CDR3 is TGTGCCAGCAGTTACGGGCCCGGGATCATGACCGGGGAGCTGTTTTTT. Residues: CASSYGPGIMTGELFF.

The gene calls are TRBV9 and TRBJ2-7, with 7 positions matching TRBD2. The CDR3 contains 14 residues. J lost 7 bases, V lost 4 bases, and 11 bases had no gene match. The germline V gene has CDR1 SGDLS and CDR2 YYNGEE. DNA of the CDR3: TGTGCCAGCAGCCGACAGACTAGGGAGGGGGAGCAGTACTTC. Protein product: CASSRQTREGEQYF.

The rearrangement joins TRBV14 to TRBJ2-1; 10 bases map to TRBD2. V shed 5 bases, J shed 7 bases, and the junction held 5 bases outside the gene matches. Germline CDR1 reads SGHDN; CDR2 reads FVKESK. This CDR3 spans 14 amino acids. CDR3: CASSDSGGHNEQFF. In DNA form, the CDR3 reads TGTGCCAGCAGCGATAGCGGGGGGCATAATGAGCAGTTCTTC.